Presented here are 26 T cell receptor beta chains from one specimen sequenced in a study of T cell responses to AZD1222 COVID-19 vaccine. Sequencing used immunoSEQ multiplex PCR; TCRdb keeps in-frame clones, though not all of them. The data hold over 150,000 clones, with approximately 92% observed a single time. The sequencing used peripheral blood, collected 28 days after the second dose of the MenACWY control vaccine. Receptor source: an adult who received the MenACWY meningococcal vaccine as a control.

V is TRBV18 and J is TRBJ2-1, with TRBD2 identical over 7 bases. J was trimmed by 14 bases and V by 3 bases; bases with no gene match: 10. This CDR3 is 13 amino acids long. The germline V gene encodes CDR1 KGHSH and CDR2 LQKENI. CDR3 sequence (DNA): TGTGCCAGCTCACCTTCAATGGGGGGGATGGAGTTCTTC. This translates into CASSPSMGGMEFF.

This chain joins TRBV4-1 and TRBJ2-3; no reliable D call. CDR1 is MGHRA and CDR2 is YSYEKL in the germline V gene. Trimming pared 0 bases from V and 11 bases from J, leaving 18 bases between. The CDR3 length is 15 residues. CDR3 amino acids: CASSQDETAQIGQYF. DNA of the CDR3: TGCGCCAGCAGCCAAGATGAGACCGCCCAGATCGGGCAGTATTTT.

The sample holds one count of this clone. DNA of the CDR3: TGTGCCAGCAGCGGGACAGGGGGCGGGAACACCATATATTTT. Its translation is CASSGTGGGNTIYF. The chain couples TRBV9 to TRBJ1-3; TRBD1 aligns across 11 bases. CDR1 and CDR2 (germline): SGDLS, YYNGEE. CDR3 length equals 14 residues. With 3 bases clipped from V and 7 bases from J, the junction kept 3 bases outside the gene matches.

This chain links TRBV7-9 with TRBJ1-1, with D perhaps TRBD1 (5 bases). CDR1 is SEHNR, CDR2 FQNEAQ, per germline (reference sequence). V lost 0 bases, J lost 4 bases, and 6 bases lay in between. The CDR3 is 13 amino acids. In DNA, the CDR3 is TGTGCCAGCAGCTTAGCAAGGGGCACTGAAGCTTTCTTT. This sequence encodes CASSLARGTEAFF. The variable domain in full, with the rest retrieved from reference TRBV7-9 and TRBJ1-1, is DTGVSQNPRHKITKRGQNVTFRCDPISEHNRLYWYRQTLGQGPEFLTYFQNEAQLEKSRLLSDRFSAERPKGSFSTLEIQRTEQGDSAMYLCASSLARGTEAFFGQGTRLTVV.

The chain joins TRBV6-5 to TRBJ2-2; D gene unclear. The germline V and J ends were trimmed by 8 bases and 0 bases, with 10 bases remaining between them. The CDR3 runs to 14 residues. Per germline, CDR1 MNHEY and CDR2 SVGAGI. Written as DNA, the CDR3 is TGTGCCAGCGGATCTGGTCCGAACACCGGGGAGCTGTTTTTT. This translates into CASGSGPNTGELFF.

This chain links TRBV28 with TRBJ1-1; a weak D match, TRBD1 (5 bases). Trimming pared 5 bases from V and 7 bases from J, leaving 17 bases between. CDR3 length equals 14 residues. Germline V gives CDR1 MDHEN, CDR2 SYDVKM. The CDR3 nucleotides are TGTGCCAGCAGTCGGGGGACCGCGAAGGGTGAAGCTTTCTTT. This translates into CASSRGTAKGEAFF.

The V call is TRBV10-3, the J call TRBJ1-2; D gene uncertain. Germline V CDR1 and CDR2: ENHRY, SYGVKD. V shed 4 bases and J shed 8 bases, with 11 bases lying between them. The CDR3 is 12 amino acids. The CDR3 protein is CAISGGSRGYTF. DNA for the CDR3: TGTGCCATCAGTGGCGGCTCCAGGGGCTACACCTTC.

The genes are TRBV12-5 and TRBJ1-2; TRBD1 matches at 7 bases. J lost 8 bases, V lost 2 bases, and 5 bases had no gene match. Germline CDR1 is LGHNT and CDR2 is FRNRAP. The CDR3 is made up of 13 amino acids. This chain's CDR3 is CASGLPTGHGYTF. The CDR3 DNA reads as TGTGCTAGTGGTTTGCCGACAGGGCACGGCTACACCTTC.

This clone showed up just once. This chain joins TRBV6-2 or TRBV6-3 and TRBJ1-6; D remains unclear. CDR1 MNHEY and CDR2 SVGEGT come from the germline V gene. V lost 3 bases and J 7 bases, leaving 7 bases between the germline ends. The CDR3 is 13 amino acids. The chain's CDR3 is CASSYLANSPLHF. The CDR3 nucleotides are TGTGCCAGCAGTTATCTGGCCAATTCACCCCTCCACTTT.

The chain recombines TRBV7-2 with TRBJ1-4; TRBD1 matches at 7 bases. The trim removed 6 bases at V and 0 bases at J, leaving 4 bases unmatched. Per germline, CDR1 SGHTA and CDR2 FQGNSA. The CDR3 runs to 15 residues. This CDR3 is CASRPDRATNEKLFF. CDR3 in DNA: TGTGCCAGCAGACCCGACAGGGCAACTAATGAAAAACTGTTTTTT. Full variable domain (outside the CDR3, taken from reference TRBV7-2 and TRBJ1-4): GAGVSQSPSNKVTEKGKDVELRCDPISGHTALYWYRQSLGQGLEFLIYFQGNSAPDKSGLPSDRFSAERTGGSVSTLTIQRTQQEDSAVYLCASRPDRATNEKLFFGSGTQLSVL.

The chain recombines TRBV6-4 with TRBJ1-2; D may be TRBD1 (5 bases). CDR3 size: 14 residues. The V end lost 4 bases, the J end lost 5 bases, and 14 bases lay between the germline ends. Germline V gene data show CDR1 as MRHNA and CDR2 as SNTAGT. This chain's CDR3 is CASSAGAGRYGYTF. The CDR3 coding sequence is TGTGCCAGCAGTGCGGGCGCAGGGAGGTATGGCTACACCTTC.

The chain carries TRBV6-5 and TRBJ2-1; a possible D gene is TRBD1 (5 bases). This CDR3 region has 12 residues. V lost 5 bases and J 4 bases, leaving 6 bases between the germline ends. The germline CDR1 and CDR2 sequences are MNHEY and SVGAGI. Here the CDR3 reads CASSTGYNEQFF. In nucleotides, the CDR3 is TGTGCCAGCAGTACAGGTTACAATGAGCAGTTCTTC.

The chain is built from TRBV6-5 and TRBJ1-4; 8 bases fit TRBD1. Germline CDR1 and CDR2: MNHEY and SVGAGI. CDR3 length equals 14 residues. J gave up 4 bases and V 6 bases, and 4 bases lay outside the gene matches. CDR3 amino acids: CASRQGAVNEKLFF. The CDR3 coding sequence is TGTGCCAGCAGGCAGGGGGCTGTTAATGAAAAACTGTTTTTT.

The chain couples TRBV6-5 to TRBJ2-7; D possibly corresponds to TRBD1 (6 bases). The germline gives CDR1 MNHEY, CDR2 SVGAGI. The CDR3 spans 13 residues. The V end lost 6 bases, the J end lost 2 bases, and 11 bases lay between the germline ends. The CDR3 bases are TGTGCCAGCAGGGGGGCCACAGCCTACGAGCAGTACTTC. Translation gives CASRGATAYEQYF.

This clone was recorded once. DNA for the CDR3: TGTGCCAGCAGCTTTCAGAGAAACTACGAGCAGTACTTC. Translation: CASSFQRNYEQYF. The chain links TRBV11-2 to TRBJ2-7; D uncertain. CDR1 and CDR2 from the germline V gene are SGHAT and FQNNGV. CDR3 length equals 13 residues. The ends were cut back, 3 bases at V and 3 bases at J, with 9 bases in the middle.

The V and J genes are TRBV6-5 and TRBJ1-6; 8 nucleotides line up with TRBD1. CDR3 length equals 14 residues. The ends lost 2 bases at V and 7 bases at J; junction bases unmatched: 1. CDR1 MNHEY and CDR2 SVGAGI come from the germline V gene. CDR3 sequence: CASSYRTGNSPLHF. In nucleotides, the CDR3 is TGTGCCAGCAGTTACAGGACAGGGAATTCACCCCTCCACTTT.

The chain carries TRBV5-8 and TRBJ2-2; D gene unclear. Between the trimmed V and J ends, which lost 4 bases and 5 bases, there was a span of 9 bases. This CDR3 is built from 13 residues. The germline V gene encodes CDR1 SGHTS and CDR2 YDEGEE. CDR3 protein: CASSPYGTGELFF. CDR3 bases: TGTGCCAGCAGCCCTTACGGTACCGGGGAGCTGTTTTTT.

The rearrangement joins TRBV4-3 to TRBJ1-2; 8 bases line up with TRBD1. Germline V gene sequence: CDR1 LGHNA, CDR2 YSLEER. Trimming at V came to 2 bases and at J to 7 bases, leaving 3 bases not matched to a gene. The CDR3 is 13 residues long. The CDR3 region is CASSQTGGGGYTF. In DNA, the CDR3 is TGCGCCAGCAGCCAAACAGGGGGTGGTGGCTACACCTTC.

V is TRBV4-1 and J is TRBJ1-6; the D gene is possibly TRBD1 (5 bases). Per germline, CDR1 MGHRA and CDR2 YSYEKL. This CDR3 region has 15 residues. Trimming took off 0 bases at V and 7 bases at J, with 10 bases between the two ends. CDR3 region: CASSQERGANSPLHF. The CDR3 coding sequence is TGCGCCAGCAGCCAAGAAAGAGGGGCCAATTCACCCCTCCACTTT.

The chain is built from TRBV30 and TRBJ1-1; D not resolved. This CDR3 has 13 amino acids. V lost 4 bases and J lost 0, with 9 bases in between. The germline CDR1 and CDR2 sequences are GTSNPN and SVGIG (reference sequence). CDR3 in amino acids: CAWKTSMNTEAFF. CDR3 coding DNA: TGTGCCTGGAAGACGAGCATGAACACTGAAGCTTTCTTT.

The chain combines TRBV2 with TRBJ1-1; D ambiguous. Deletions cut 4 bases from V and 0 bases from J, with 3 bases between. Germline CDR1 SNHLY, CDR2 FYNNEI. The CDR3 runs to 12 residues. The CDR3 protein is CASSVMNTEAFF. The CDR3 DNA reads TGTGCCAGCAGTGTTATGAACACTGAAGCTTTCTTT.

The V and J genes are TRBV6-5 and TRBJ1-2, with TRBD1 identical over 9 bases. Germline CDR1 and CDR2: MNHEY and SVGAGI. This CDR3 is built from 15 residues. V was pared by 0 bases and J by 3 bases, with 2 bases of the junction left unmatched. CDR3 residues: CASSYSRTGDYGYTF. DNA for the CDR3: TGTGCCAGCAGTTACTCGAGGACAGGGGACTATGGCTACACCTTC.

The CDR3 nucleotides are TGTGCTAGTGGTTTGACAGGGGGAGGAAACACCATATATTTT. Protein sequence: CASGLTGGGNTIYF. The chain uses TRBV12-5 and TRBJ1-3, with TRBD1 matching over 8 bases. Germline-derived CDR1 and CDR2 are LGHNT and FRNRAP. This CDR3 is built from 14 residues. After removal of 2 bases from V and 4 bases from J, the junction contained 1 base not matched to a gene.

The chain joins TRBV4-1 to TRBJ2-3, with 8 bases aligning to TRBD1. With V trimmed by 4 bases and J by 6 bases, 9 bases remained unmatched. The CDR3 sequence is 15 residues long. The germline gives CDR1 MGHRA, CDR2 YSYEKL. The CDR3, as DNA: TGCGCCAGCAGCCGGGAGGACAGGGATGACGATACGCAGTATTTT. Translation gives CASSREDRDDDTQYF.

The rearrangement joins TRBV5-4 to TRBJ1-2; possibly TRBD1 for D (6 bases). V lost 6 bases and J 4 bases, leaving 13 bases between the germline ends. Germline CDR1 and CDR2: SGHNT and YYREEE (reference sequence). The CDR3 is 13 residues long. For the CDR3, the DNA is TGTGCCAGCATCATCAGGGGAAGCTATGGCTACACCTTC. This encodes CASIIRGSYGYTF.

In this sample, this clone turned up once. This chain links TRBV3-1 (or the pseudogene TRBV3-2) with TRBJ2-5; TRBD1 matches 11 bases. The CDR3 loop spans 13 amino acids. Germline CDR1 is LGHDT and CDR2 is YNNKEL (reference sequence). With 4 bases clipped from V and 5 bases from J, the junction kept 0 bases outside the gene matches. CDR3: CASSRDRGETQYF. CDR3 DNA: TGTGCCAGCAGCCGGGACAGGGGGGAGACCCAGTACTTC.